This TCR beta chain comes out of a study of T cells in women clearing cervical HPV infection. In the case of this clone: Sequencing ends 3 residues short of the CDR3 end; the germline J gene provides the rest.

V lost 6 bases and J lost 5, with 24 bases in between. Germline V gene sequence: CDR1 SNHLY, CDR2 FYNNEI. The CDR3 contains 17 residues. Measured with immunoSEQ multiplex PCR; TCRdb has only the in-frame clones, and not every one. In total, the table holds around 28,000 clones. This TCR was sampled from a woman between 18 and 75 years old with a cervical HPV16 infection that either progressed to CIN3+ or cleared (not recorded which). The sample comprised blood buffy coat. V usage is TRBV2 and J usage is TRBJ2-3, with D perhaps TRBD2 (7 bases). The CDR3 here is CASSPHPWGGAGDTQYF. Partial CDR3 DNA: TGTGCCAGCAGCCCCCACCCTTGGGGGGGGGCGGGAGATACG.